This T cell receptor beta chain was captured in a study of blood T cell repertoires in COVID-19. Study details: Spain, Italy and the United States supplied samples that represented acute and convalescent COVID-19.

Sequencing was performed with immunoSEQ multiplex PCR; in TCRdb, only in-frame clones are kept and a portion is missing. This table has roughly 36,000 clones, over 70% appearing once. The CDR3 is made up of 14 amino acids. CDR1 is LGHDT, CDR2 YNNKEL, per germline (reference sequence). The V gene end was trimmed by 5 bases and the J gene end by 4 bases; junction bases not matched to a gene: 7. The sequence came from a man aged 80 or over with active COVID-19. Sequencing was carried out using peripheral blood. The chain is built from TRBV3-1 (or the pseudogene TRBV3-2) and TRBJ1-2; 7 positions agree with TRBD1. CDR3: CASSARQGPYGYTF. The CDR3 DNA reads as TGTGCCAGCAGCGCTCGACAGGGCCCCTATGGCTACACCTTC.